This T cell receptor beta chain was obtained from a study of beta chain features in type 1 diabetes. This clone was found a few times. The CDR3 length is 17 residues. V shed 4 bases, J shed 5 bases, and the junction held 13 bases outside the gene matches. Germline CDR1 reads MNHNS; CDR2 reads SASEGT. Expressed TCRB transcripts were sequenced, since all the RNA that had been isolated was reverse transcribed. Measured with immunoSEQ multiplex PCR; TCRdb has only the in-frame clones, and not every one. The top ten hold around 0.45% of the sample, which has 300,000 to 350,000 clones, less than 10% seen once.

The clonotype was recovered from a woman aged 18-29 years in good health. Sequenced: central memory CD4+ T cells from blood. The V gene is TRBV6-1, the J gene TRBJ1-5; TRBD1 matches 8 bases. The CDR3, as DNA: TGTGCCAGCAGTGGAGTTGTGTGGCAGGGGGCGGATCAGCCCCAGCATTTT. It encodes CASSGVVWQGADQPQHF.